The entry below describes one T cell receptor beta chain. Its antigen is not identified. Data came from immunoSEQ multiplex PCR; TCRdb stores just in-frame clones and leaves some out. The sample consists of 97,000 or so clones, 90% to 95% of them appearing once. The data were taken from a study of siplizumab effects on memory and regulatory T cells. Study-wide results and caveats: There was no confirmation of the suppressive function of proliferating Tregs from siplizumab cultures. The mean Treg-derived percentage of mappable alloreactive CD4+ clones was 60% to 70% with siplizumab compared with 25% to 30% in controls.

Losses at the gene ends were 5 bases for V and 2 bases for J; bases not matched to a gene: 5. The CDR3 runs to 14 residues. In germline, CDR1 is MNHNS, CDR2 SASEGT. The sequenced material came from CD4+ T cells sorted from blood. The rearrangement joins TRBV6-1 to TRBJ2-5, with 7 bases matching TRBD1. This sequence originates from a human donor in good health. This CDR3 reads CASSRGGSQETQYF. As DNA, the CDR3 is TGTGCCAGCAGTCGAGGGGGCAGTCAAGAGACCCAGTACTTC.